Below are 18 T cell receptor beta chains sequenced from a single sample in a study of blood T cell repertoires in COVID-19. Repertoires were generated with immunoSEQ multiplex PCR, while TCRdb's copy carries only in-frame clones and drops some. The data contain approximately 170,000 clones, roughly 84% of them seen just once; the ten biggest clones take up 8% to 11%. The sequenced sample consisted of peripheral blood. The receptors derive from an elderly woman with active or convalescent COVID-19.

Turning to this clone: The identical CDR3 is also encoded by other nucleotide sequences in the sample. The V and J genes are TRBV2 and TRBJ1-5, with TRBD1 matching 12 bases. Germline loops: CDR1 SNHLY, CDR2 FYNNEI. The J segment lost 6 bases and the V segment lost 6 bases, leaving 6 bases of the junction unmatched. This CDR3 is 15 amino acids long. CDR3 bases: TGTGCCAGCAGCGGGGGACAGGGGGCGGGTCAGCCCCAGCATTTT. Translation gives CASSGGQGAGQPQHF.

V is TRBV20-1 and J is TRBJ2-3; D is possibly TRBD2 (6 bases). V was cut by 3 bases and J by 4 bases, with 11 bases left in between. Germline V lookup: CDR1 DFQATT, CDR2 SNEGSKA (reference sequence). CDR3 length: 13 residues. The CDR3 region has the DNA TGCAGTGCTAGTCCCCCGGGAGCAGATACGCAGTATTTT. Translated: CSASPPGADTQYF.

The genes are TRBV6-5 and TRBJ2-3; tentatively, D is TRBD1 (5 bases). The CDR3 is made up of 15 amino acids. The germline CDR1 and CDR2 sequences are MNHEY and SVGAGI. V was clipped by 8 bases and J by 4 bases, with 19 bases between them. The chain's CDR3 is CASRFVLGRSDTQYF. In DNA form, the CDR3 reads TGTGCCAGCCGGTTCGTTTTGGGGCGGTCAGATACGCAGTATTTT.

This clone was counted a single time. The chain couples TRBV9 to TRBJ2-7; the match to TRBD2 covers 9 bases. Germline-derived CDR1 and CDR2 are SGDLS and YYNGEE. The J segment lost 2 bases and the V segment lost 4 bases, leaving 10 bases of the junction unmatched. The CDR3 covers 16 residues. The CDR3 spells CASSLSGLAATYEQYF. CDR3 DNA sequence: TGTGCCAGCAGCCTCTCGGGACTAGCCGCTACCTACGAGCAGTACTTC.

The rearrangement uses TRBV5-5 and TRBJ1-2; a possible D gene is TRBD1 (6 bases). Trimming shortened V by 1 base and J by 3 bases, and 10 bases separated the two germline ends. The germline V gene has CDR1 SGHKS and CDR2 YYEKEE (reference sequence). The CDR3 consists of 14 residues. The CDR3 sequence: CASSLRSGDYGYTF. Here the CDR3 DNA reads TGTGCCAGCAGCTTGAGGTCAGGGGACTATGGCTACACCTTC. Filled out from reference TRBV5-5 and TRBJ1-2, the complete variable domain reads DAGVTQSPTHLIKTRGQQVTLRCSPISGHKSVSWYQQVLGQGPQFIFQYYEKEERGRGNFPDRFSARQFPNYSSELNVNALLLGDSALYLCASSLRSGDYGYTFGSGTRLTVV.

J is TRBJ1-2 and V is TRBV12-3 or TRBV12-4; D remains ambiguous. V lost 3 bases to trimming and J lost 7 bases, with 12 bases between them. CDR3 length: 13 residues. CDR3 region: CASSFRQEGGYTF. DNA of the CDR3: TGTGCCAGCAGTTTTCGGCAGGAGGGTGGCTACACCTTC.

This clone was counted only a few times. The CDR3, as DNA: TGTGCCAGCAGTCTAGCGGGAGGGCCGTACTACGAGCAGTACTTC. Translation gives CASSLAGGPYYEQYF. The genes are TRBV6-5 and TRBJ2-7; 12 bases agree with TRBD2. Losses at the gene ends were 5 bases for V and 3 bases for J; bases not matched to a gene: 5. The CDR3 runs 15 residues. CDR1 and CDR2 (germline): MNHEY, SVGAGI.

The chain employs TRBV19 and TRBJ2-7; possibly TRBD1 for D (5 bases). V gave up 7 bases and J gave up 2 bases, with 15 bases separating them. Germline lookup yields CDR1 LNHDA and CDR2 SQIVND (reference sequence). This CDR3 contains 14 residues. CDR3 loop: CASKPTDRAYEQYF. The DNA for the CDR3 is TGTGCCAGTAAACCGACAGATAGGGCCTACGAGCAGTACTTC.

The chain uses TRBV19 and TRBJ1-1, with TRBD1 identical over 9 bases. The CDR3 length is 13 residues. The V gene end was trimmed by 1 base and the J gene end by 9 bases; junction bases not matched to a gene: 3. From germline, CDR1 is LNHDA and CDR2 SQIVND (reference sequence). The CDR3 coding sequence is TGTGCCAGTAGTATAGCAGGACAGGGGAAAGCTTTCTTT. Translated: CASSIAGQGKAFF.

CDR3 bases: TGTGCCTGGAGCCGGGGGGGAGTTGGCAATGAGCAGTTCTTC. This codes for CAWSRGGVGNEQFF. J is TRBJ2-1 and V is TRBV30; 8 nucleotides line up with TRBD2. Trimming cost V 3 bases and J 6 bases; bases outside gene matches: 7. The CDR3 has 14 amino acids. Germline V gives CDR1 GTSNPN, CDR2 SVGIG (reference sequence).

The rearrangement links TRBV7-6 to TRBJ2-1; D is uncertain. CDR1 is SGHVS and CDR2 is FNYEAQ in the germline V gene. The V and J ends lost 5 bases and 5 bases respectively, with 10 bases between them. This CDR3 has 13 amino acids. The CDR3: CASSPGWDNEQFF. The CDR3 DNA reads as TGTGCCAGCAGCCCGGGTTGGGACAATGAGCAGTTCTTC.

A word on this clone: At the DNA level, this CDR3 is encoded by other sequences in the same sample as well. CDR3 DNA: TGTGCCACCAGCAGAGATACAGGTGGCTACACCTTC. Its translation is CATSRDTGGYTF. The rearrangement uses TRBV15 and TRBJ1-2, with D possibly matching TRBD1 (5 bases). Germline loops: CDR1 LNHNV, CDR2 YYDKDF (reference sequence). The germline V and J ends were trimmed by 0 bases and 7 bases, with 6 bases remaining between them. The CDR3 contains 12 residues.

There are a few counts of this clone. The chain joins TRBV10-1 to TRBJ2-5; D is ambiguous. Looked up from germline, CDR1 is WNHNN and CDR2 is SYGVQD (reference sequence). The CDR3 is made up of 14 amino acids. The V end was cut by 9 bases, the J end by 0 bases, with 14 bases between. The CDR3 loop is CARVLQLYQETQYF. The CDR3 DNA follows: TGCGCCAGAGTTTTACAGCTGTACCAAGAGACCCAGTACTTC.

The J gene is TRBJ2-3, the V gene TRBV6-6; D remains unclear. The V end lost 6 bases, the J end lost 0 bases, and 7 bases lay between the germline ends. Germline assignment: CDR1 MNHNY and CDR2 SVGAGI (reference sequence). This CDR3 spans 13 amino acids. The DNA of the CDR3 is TGTGCCAGCAGCCTACTGAGCACAGATACGCAGTATTTT. Translating gives CASSLLSTDTQYF.

The J gene is TRBJ1-5, the V gene TRBV5-1, with D perhaps matching TRBD1 (6 bases). V was clipped by 7 bases and J by 3 bases, with 11 bases between them. Germline CDR1 and CDR2: SGHRS and YFSETQ. The CDR3 sequence is 13 residues long. CDR3 sequence (DNA): TGCGCCAGCCGCCGGACAGACAATCAGCCCCAGCATTTT. Protein product: CASRRTDNQPQHF.

This rearrangement joins TRBV10-3 to TRBJ1-2, with TRBD1 matching 9 bases. The CDR3 spans 18 residues. The trim removed 3 bases at V and 4 bases at J, leaving 15 bases unmatched. Germline CDR1 reads ENHRY; CDR2 reads SYGVKD. The CDR3 DNA follows: TGTGCCATCAGTGATCATCGGCTTCTGGGGACAGGGAGCTATGGCTACACCTTC. Protein: CAISDHRLLGTGSYGYTF.

This chain links TRBV19 with TRBJ1-1; 7 nucleotides align to TRBD1. The germline CDR1 and CDR2 sequences are LNHDA and SQIVND (reference sequence). The CDR3 loop spans 16 amino acids. V trimming: 5 bases; J trimming: 0 bases; junction bases outside the gene matches: 9. The CDR3 DNA follows: TGTGCCAGTAGTTGGCAGGGGGGAAGGATGAACACTGAAGCTTTCTTT. Its protein product is CASSWQGGRMNTEAFF.

The chain links TRBV5-1 to TRBJ2-3; 7 nucleotides agree with TRBD1. Germline V CDR1 and CDR2: SGHRS, YFSETQ. The CDR3 sequence is 16 residues long. V was clipped by 0 bases and J by 0 bases; unmatched bases: 4. CDR3 coding DNA: TGCGCCAGCAGCTTGGAGGTGACAGGGAGCACAGATACGCAGTATTTT. Its protein is CASSLEVTGSTDTQYF.